Listed here are 27 T cell receptor beta chains from one sample, sequenced in a study of CD8 T cells in ankylosing spondylitis. TCRdb fed the 5' RACE reads into MiXCR, producing one record per CDR3 protein. The sample yields about 220,000 distinct CDR3 sequences, approximately 10% seen once. The specimen sequenced was blood, either unsorted or a sorted T cell fraction (not recorded which). These receptors all stem from a male donor with ankylosing spondylitis or in good health (not recorded which).

This clonotype has a handful of counts. The V gene is TRBV12-5, the J gene TRBJ2-4; D is perhaps TRBD2 (6 bases). The V gene's germline CDR1 is LGHNT and CDR2 FRNRAP. CDR3 length: 14 amino acids. Trimming took off 9 bases at V and 0 bases at J, with 12 bases between the two ends. The CDR3: CASGEALAKNIQYF. The CDR3 DNA reads as TGTGCTAGCGGGGAGGCATTAGCCAAAAACATTCAGTACTTC.

This clonotype has at least ten counts. V and J are TRBV7-2 and TRBJ2-7, with 8 bases identical to TRBD2. J lost 4 bases, V lost 2 bases, and 7 bases had no gene match. Germline assignment: CDR1 SGHTA and CDR2 FQGNSA. The CDR3 has 15 residues. The CDR3 DNA is TGTGCCAGCAGCTTACGCGGGGGGCCGGGTTACGAGCAGTACTTC. This codes for CASSLRGGPGYEQYF.

This clonotype was observed at least ten times. CDR3 sequence: CASSFQGARNEQFF. The CDR3 DNA is TGTGCCAGCAGCTTTCAAGGGGCGCGGAATGAGCAGTTCTTC. J is TRBJ2-1 and V is TRBV7-3; D may be TRBD1 (5 bases). The CDR3 totals 14 residues. The germline V and J ends were trimmed by 3 bases and 7 bases, with 13 bases remaining between them. Germline assignment: CDR1 SGHTA and CDR2 FQGTGA.

This clonotype was found many times. The chain joins TRBV6-1 to TRBJ2-1, with TRBD2 identical over 8 bases. Germline V gene data show CDR1 as MNHNS and CDR2 as SASEGT. CDR3 length: 14 residues. V shed 5 bases and J 4 bases; nucleotides not matched to a gene: 4. CDR3 nucleotide sequence: TGTGCCAGCAGTAGGGCGGGGGGTTACAATGAGCAGTTCTTC. Translating it yields CASSRAGGYNEQFF.

The chain employs TRBV6-1 and TRBJ2-7; 8 bases map to TRBD1. The CDR3 has 16 residues. Germline V gene data show CDR1 as MNHNS and CDR2 as SASEGT. J was trimmed by 3 bases and V by 0 bases; bases with no gene match: 7. The CDR3 loop is CASSEAQGAPYYEQYF. In nucleotides, the CDR3 is TGTGCCAGCAGTGAAGCCCAGGGGGCTCCTTACTACGAGCAGTACTTC.

The chain combines TRBV7-8 with TRBJ2-1, with no clear D. This CDR3 region has 14 residues. From germline, CDR1 is SGHVS and CDR2 FQNEAQ. The V gene lost 5 bases and the J gene lost 6 bases, with 14 bases spanning the gap. DNA of the CDR3: TGTGCCAGCAGCAAAGCCGGAACATTCAATGAGCAGTTCTTC. Protein product: CASSKAGTFNEQFF.

This clonotype was detected ten times or more. The V and J genes are TRBV20-1 and TRBJ2-1; 9 bases align to TRBD1. The ends lost 3 bases at V and 9 bases at J; junction bases unmatched: 6. The CDR3 totals 13 residues. Germline V gene data show CDR1 as DFQATT and CDR2 as SNEGSKA (reference sequence). The CDR3 DNA sequence: TGCAGTGCTAGGATAGGACAGGGGTTTGAGCAGTTCTTC. It yields the protein CSARIGQGFEQFF.

This clonotype was observed at least ten times. The chain combines TRBV5-1 with TRBJ2-1; 7 nucleotides line up with TRBD2. This CDR3 is 15 amino acids long. V shed 1 base, J shed 4 bases, and the junction held 5 bases outside the gene matches. The germline CDR1 and CDR2 sequences are SGHRS and YFSETQ. The CDR3 DNA reads TGCGCCAGCAGCTTGCGGGGGGACGCTTACAATGAGCAGTTCTTC. Residues: CASSLRGDAYNEQFF.

This clonotype was seen only a few times. This sequence joins TRBV12-3 or TRBV12-4 and TRBJ2-2, with a tentative D call TRBD2 (5 bases). V gave up 8 bases and J gave up 0 bases, with 10 bases separating them. CDR3 size: 14 residues. In DNA, the CDR3 is TGTGCCAGCGAGAGGGCCTCGAACACCGGGGAGCTGTTTTTT. Protein sequence: CASERASNTGELFF.

This clonotype has ten or more counts. The chain links TRBV5-1 to TRBJ2-7; D gene uncertain. This CDR3 region has 16 residues. V was trimmed by 0 bases and J by 3 bases, leaving 16 bases between them. Per germline, CDR1 SGHRS and CDR2 YFSETQ. CDR3 sequence: CASSLGNSAAGYEQYF. The CDR3 DNA follows: TGCGCCAGCAGCTTGGGGAACAGTGCCGCCGGCTACGAGCAGTACTTC.

This clonotype came up a few times. The chain couples TRBV3-1 to TRBJ1-2, with 9 bases aligning to TRBD1. The ends lost 5 bases at V and 5 bases at J; junction bases unmatched: 6. The CDR3 consists of 14 residues. Germline V lookup: CDR1 LGHDT, CDR2 YNNKEL (reference sequence). CDR3 in amino acids: CASSFADRGYGYTF. CDR3 coding DNA: TGTGCCAGCAGCTTCGCGGACAGGGGATATGGCTACACCTTC.

Many counts were recorded for this clonotype. V usage is TRBV11-1 and J usage is TRBJ2-2; D is uncertain. Per the germline V gene, CDR1 is SGHAT and CDR2 is FQDESV (reference sequence). The CDR3 length is 15 residues. Trimming removed 4 bases from V and 0 bases from J, with 9 bases in between. CDR3 sequence: CASSSRSSNTGELFF. The CDR3 DNA reads TGTGCCAGCAGCTCTAGGTCCTCGAACACCGGGGAGCTGTTTTTT.

This clonotype has ten or more counts. This chain joins TRBV18 and TRBJ1-4; D remains ambiguous. CDR3 length: 14 residues. The V end lost 1 base, the J end lost 0 bases, and 3 bases lay between the germline ends. Germline V CDR1 and CDR2: KGHSH, LQKENI. The CDR3 DNA sequence: TGTGCCAGCTCACCACATGCAACTAATGAAAAACTGTTTTTT. It codes for CASSPHATNEKLFF.

CDR3 sequence: CASSQDGWAEDKETQYF. For the CDR3, the DNA is TGTGCCAGCAGCCAAGACGGATGGGCAGAGGATAAAGAGACCCAGTACTTC. The chain combines TRBV14 with TRBJ2-5, with D hard to call. The CDR3 is 17 amino acids. The V gene's germline CDR1 is SGHDN and CDR2 FVKESK. V was clipped by 0 bases and J by 3 bases, with 17 bases between them.

In this sample, this clonotype turned up a few times. The junction does not match germline at one end; this may be a read error. V and J are TRBV12-3 or TRBV12-4 and TRBJ2-2; TRBD1 aligns across 7 bases. The CDR3 runs 19 residues. The CDR3 DNA is TGTGCCAGCTGTTTTTTTGTGACAGGGTCAACTATGAACACCGGGGAGCTGTTTTTT. This codes for CASCFFVTGSTMNTGELFF.

The table lists this clonotype with a few counts. The CDR3 region is CASSLAGLLGETQYF. CDR3 nucleotide sequence: TGTGCCAGCAGCTTAGCGGGACTCCTCGGGGAGACCCAGTACTTC. This rearrangement joins TRBV11-2 to TRBJ2-5; TRBD2 is a possible D gene (6 bases). Between the trimmed V and J ends, which lost 1 base and 5 bases, there was a span of 14 bases. Germline CDR1 is SGHAT and CDR2 is FQNNGV. The CDR3 consists of 15 residues.

Ten or more counts support this clonotype. The chain has TRBV5-1 and TRBJ2-3; possible D gene TRBD2, 5 bases. Germline V gene data show CDR1 as SGHRS and CDR2 as YFSETQ. There are 16 residues in the CDR3. The V end lost 0 bases, the J end lost 2 bases, and 13 bases lay between the germline ends. As DNA, the CDR3 is TGCGCCAGCAGCTTGGCTGACTATCCGACCACAGATACGCAGTATTTT. It is translated as CASSLADYPTTDTQYF.

In this sample, this clonotype turned up many times. The V call is TRBV20-1, the J call TRBJ2-1, with 7 bases lining up with TRBD2. Germline V CDR1 and CDR2: DFQATT, SNEGSKA (reference sequence). Trimming removed 6 bases from V and 3 bases from J; junction bases left unmatched: 8. The CDR3 is 14 amino acids. The CDR3 nucleotides are TGCAGTGCCGAGGGAGGGTGGCACTACAATGAGCAGTTCTTC. Translated: CSAEGGWHYNEQFF.

This clonotype was detected many times. The rearrangement uses TRBV20-1 and TRBJ2-1, with D possibly TRBD1 on 6 matching bases. The CDR3 has 14 residues. Germline V gene sequence: CDR1 DFQATT, CDR2 SNEGSKA (reference sequence). The V and J ends lost 0 bases and 12 bases respectively, with 18 bases between them. The CDR3 protein is CSARDSDRLRGQFF. CDR3 nucleotides: TGCAGTGCTAGAGATAGCGACAGGTTGCGAGGGCAGTTCTTC.

Ten or more counts support this clonotype. The chain carries TRBV5-1 and TRBJ2-4, with 8 positions matching TRBD1. The CDR3 loop spans 18 amino acids. After removal of 3 bases from V and 1 base from J, the junction contained 12 bases not matched to a gene. Germline lookup yields CDR1 SGHRS and CDR2 YFSETQ. Written as DNA, the CDR3 is TGCGCCAGCAGCTCTGGACAGGGTGAAACCTTGGCCAAAAACATTCAGTACTTC. Its protein is CASSSGQGETLAKNIQYF.

This clonotype has only a few counts. The J gene is TRBJ2-7, the V gene TRBV27; D remains ambiguous. The V and J ends lost 4 bases and 6 bases respectively, with 7 bases between them. The CDR3 runs to 11 residues. Germline V CDR1 and CDR2: MNHEY, SMNVEV (reference sequence). DNA for the CDR3: TGTGCCAGCAGTTCCCAGAGCGAGCAGTACTTC. This encodes CASSSQSEQYF.

The rearrangement links TRBV10-3 to TRBJ1-5, with 7 bases fitting TRBD1. The CDR3 consists of 14 residues. Trimming at V came to 4 bases and at J to 5 bases, leaving 5 bases not matched to a gene. Germline V CDR1 and CDR2: ENHRY, SYGVKD. CDR3 DNA sequence: TGTGCCATCAGTGTACAGGGGAGGGATCAGCCCCAGCATTTT. Protein: CAISVQGRDQPQHF.

This clonotype was counted at least ten times. The chain combines TRBV5-5 with TRBJ2-5; 11 bases fit TRBD2. The germline CDR1 and CDR2 sequences are SGHKS and YYEKEE (reference sequence). The CDR3 is 16 amino acids. J was trimmed by 4 bases and V by 1 base; bases with no gene match: 6. CDR3 DNA: TGTGCCAGCAGCTTGAGCCGAACTAGCGGGGGAGAGACCCAGTACTTC. This sequence encodes CASSLSRTSGGETQYF. Variable domain in full (rest from reference TRBV5-5 and TRBJ2-5): DAGVTQSPTHLIKTRGQQVTLRCSPISGHKSVSWYQQVLGQGPQFIFQYYEKEERGRGNFPDRFSARQFPNYSSELNVNALLLGDSALYLCASSLSRTSGGETQYFGPGTRLLVL.

About this clonotype: A clone one base away is much larger, so this may be a read error. This chain links TRBV12-5 with TRBJ1-1, with TRBD1 as a possible D gene (6 bases). The CDR3 is 14 residues long. CDR1 and CDR2 from the germline V gene are LGHNT and FRNRAP. The CDR3 coding sequence is TGTGCTAGTGAAAGGGGGGCTTCGGGCACTGCAGCTTTCTTT. Residues: CASERGASGTAAFF. Looking up the rest from reference TRBV12-5 and TRBJ1-1 gives the full variable domain: DARVTQTPRHKVTEMGQEVTMRCQPILGHNTVFWYRQTMMQGLELLAYFRNRAPLDDSGMPKDRFSAEMPDATLATLKIQPSEPRDSAVYFCASERGASGTAAFFGQGTRLTVV.

A note on this clonotype: This may be a read error: a much more frequent sequence differs by one nucleotide. The chain links TRBV12-3 or TRBV12-4 to TRBJ2-1, with D perhaps matching TRBD2 (6 bases). V was cut by 5 bases and J by 2 bases, with 13 bases left in between. The CDR3 spans 15 residues. CDR3 in amino acids: CASSGGIAPYNEQFF. CDR3 coding DNA: TGTGCCAGCAGTGGAGGGATCGCCCCCTACAATGAGCAGTTCTTC.

There are many counts of this clonotype. The chain links TRBV7-9 to TRBJ2-7, with D unclear. Deletions cut 7 bases from V and 1 base from J, with 23 bases between. The CDR3 runs 17 residues. Germline V gene lookup returns CDR1 SEHNR and CDR2 FQNEAQ (reference sequence). CDR3 bases: TGTGCCAGCACCTCTACCCAGCTTAGGATTGTGTCCTACGAGCAGTACTTC. Translating gives CASTSTQLRIVSYEQYF. Drawing the rest from reference TRBV7-9 and TRBJ2-7, the complete variable domain is DTGVSQNPRHKITKRGQNVTFRCDPISEHNRLYWYRQTLGQGPEFLTYFQNEAQLEKSRLLSDRFSAERPKGSFSTLEIQRTEQGDSAMYLCASTSTQLRIVSYEQYFGPGTRLTVT.

This clonotype appeared many times. The J gene is TRBJ2-5, the V gene TRBV20-1; weak D call: TRBD1 (7 bases). The CDR3 contains 15 residues. Trimming removed 0 bases from V and 5 bases from J, with 16 bases in between. Germline loops: CDR1 DFQATT, CDR2 SNEGSKA (reference sequence). CDR3 in amino acids: CSARDLLTGRETQYF. DNA for the CDR3: TGCAGTGCTAGAGATTTATTGACAGGGAGGGAGACCCAGTACTTC.